The 21 T cell receptor beta chains below were found in one sample sequenced in a study of T-cell memory formation after mild COVID-19. TCRdb called the 5' RACE reads again in MiXCR, with one record for every CDR3 protein. Of about 13,000 distinct CDR3 sequences in the sample, about 17% were seen once. Sample: PBMCs or a T cell subset sorted from them (not recorded which). The receptor set was obtained from a man aged 18 to 29 who had mild COVID-19 (a few samples of this study predate the infection). Cell type and time point are not known.

The rearrangement links TRBV7-9 to TRBJ2-3; 8 nucleotides align to TRBD2. After removal of 5 bases from V and 0 bases from J, the junction contained 7 bases not matched to a gene. The CDR3 is made up of 16 amino acids. Germline loops: CDR1 SEHNR, CDR2 FQNEAQ (reference sequence). Written as DNA, the CDR3 is TGTGCCAGCAGCAAGCCGGGACTAGGGAGCACAGATACGCAGTATTTT. This gives the protein CASSKPGLGSTDTQYF.

There are many counts of this clonotype. The V and J genes are TRBV10-3 and TRBJ2-7; D possibly corresponds to TRBD1 (5 bases). The length of the CDR3 is 13 residues. Germline V lookup: CDR1 ENHRY, CDR2 SYGVKD. The V end lost 6 bases, the J end lost 5 bases, and 14 bases lay between the germline ends. This CDR3 reads CAIRWPEGDEQYF. Here the CDR3 DNA reads TGTGCCATCAGGTGGCCCGAAGGGGACGAGCAGTACTTC.

At least ten counts were recorded for this clonotype. This rearrangement joins TRBV9 to TRBJ2-7; D is perhaps TRBD1 (5 bases). Germline V lookup: CDR1 SGDLS, CDR2 YYNGEE. The CDR3 runs 15 residues. The V end lost 0 bases, the J end lost 2 bases, and 12 bases lay between the germline ends. DNA of the CDR3: TGTGCCAGCAGCGTAGGGCAGGGCTTAACCTACGAGCAGTACTTC. This translates into CASSVGQGLTYEQYF. Complete variable domain (other parts from reference TRBV9 and TRBJ2-7): DSGVTQTPKHLITATGQRVTLRCSPRSGDLSVYWYQQSLDQGLQFLIQYYNGEERAKGNILERFSAQQFPDLHSELNLSSLELGDSALYFCASSVGQGLTYEQYFGPGTRLTVT.

This clonotype was picked up a small number of times. The chain's CDR3 is CSVADPGQGNTIYF. The CDR3 DNA reads as TGCAGCGTTGCAGACCCAGGGCAAGGAAACACCATATATTTT. V and J are TRBV29-1 and TRBJ1-3, with a tentative D call TRBD1 (5 bases). The CDR3 runs to 14 residues. V lost 4 bases to trimming and J lost 4 bases, with 14 bases between them. Germline values: CDR1 SQVTM, CDR2 ANQGSEA.

The CDR3 coding sequence is TGTGCCAGCAGTTCCGTGACCTACGAGCAGTACTTC. Translating it yields CASSSVTYEQYF. V usage is TRBV28 and J usage is TRBJ2-7; no clear D. Germline V gives CDR1 MDHEN, CDR2 SYDVKM. CDR3 length: 12 amino acids. Between the trimmed V and J ends, which lost 4 bases and 2 bases, there was a span of 6 bases.

V gene TRBV18 combines with J gene TRBJ2-7, with 10 bases identical to TRBD1. V was pared by 3 bases and J by 3 bases, with 8 bases of the junction left unmatched. The CDR3 length is 16 residues. The germline V gene has CDR1 KGHSH and CDR2 LQKENI. The CDR3 loop reads CASSPPGTGALYEQYF. The CDR3 DNA reads TGTGCCAGCTCACCCCCTGGGACAGGGGCCCTCTACGAGCAGTACTTC.

The sample holds a few counts of this clonotype. This chain connects TRBV7-9 to TRBJ2-7, with D unresolved. The CDR3 is made up of 11 amino acids. CDR1 is SEHNR, CDR2 FQNEAQ, per germline (reference sequence). V was trimmed by 5 bases and J by 2 bases, leaving 4 bases between them. The CDR3 sequence is CASSQAYEQYF. CDR3 DNA: TGTGCCAGCAGCCAGGCCTACGAGCAGTACTTC.

V gene TRBV29-1 combines with J gene TRBJ1-2, with unresolved D. Germline V gene sequence: CDR1 SQVTM, CDR2 ANQGSEA. V lost 3 bases, J lost 2 bases, and 10 bases lay in between. The length of the CDR3 is 13 residues. The CDR3 nucleotides are TGCAGCGTTGATATTGTAGACAACTATGGCTACACCTTC. Residues: CSVDIVDNYGYTF.

Ten or more counts support this clonotype. The genes are TRBV7-9 and TRBJ2-5; no clear D. Trimming took 2 bases from V and 1 from J, leaving 8 bases between them. The CDR3 totals 14 residues. From germline, CDR1 is SEHNR and CDR2 FQNEAQ (reference sequence). Here the CDR3 reads CASSLHNFQETQYF. The CDR3 region has the DNA TGTGCCAGCAGCTTACATAATTTCCAAGAGACCCAGTACTTC.

In this sample, this clonotype turned up a few times. V usage is TRBV7-6 and J usage is TRBJ2-1; 10 bases match TRBD2. V lost 3 bases, J lost 3 bases, and 2 bases stayed unmatched. This CDR3 comprises 15 residues. CDR1 SGHVS and CDR2 FNYEAQ come from the germline V gene. CDR3 nucleotides: TGTGCCAGCAGCTTGCTAGCGGGAGTCTACAATGAGCAGTTCTTC. Translated, it gives CASSLLAGVYNEQFF.

This clonotype was seen a few times. One end of the junction does not line up with germline, which may come from a read error. The gene calls are TRBV7-9 and TRBJ1-1; the D gene is possibly TRBD1 (6 bases). CDR1 is SEHNR and CDR2 is FQNEAQ in the germline V gene (reference sequence). The CDR3 is made up of 16 amino acids. CDR3 coding DNA: TGTGCCAGCAACTTAGGGAGGGTGACAGGGAACACTGAAGCTTTCTTT. This encodes CASNLGRVTGNTEAFF.

This clonotype turned up a few times. The chain joins TRBV3-1 to TRBJ1-2, with TRBD1 identical over 12 bases. V lost 2 bases to trimming and J lost 3 bases; unmatched junction nucleotides: 7. The CDR3 consists of 17 residues. Germline lookup yields CDR1 LGHDT and CDR2 YNNKEL (reference sequence). CDR3 sequence: CASSQLRDRGPDYGYTF. CDR3 nucleotide sequence: TGTGCCAGCAGCCAACTCCGGGACAGGGGGCCCGACTATGGCTACACCTTC.

This clonotype has at least ten counts. The chain uses TRBV27 and TRBJ2-5; D possibly matches TRBD1 or TRBD2 (5 bases each). CDR1 and CDR2 (germline): MNHEY, SMNVEV (reference sequence). The germline V and J ends were trimmed by 0 bases and 2 bases, with 10 bases remaining between them. The CDR3 loop spans 15 amino acids. The CDR3, as DNA: TGTGCCAGCAGTTTATCCCCGGGGCGGCAAGAGACCCAGTACTTC. Protein product: CASSLSPGRQETQYF.

This clonotype was observed at least ten times. This chain uses TRBV9 with TRBJ2-2; tentative D call: TRBD1 (6 bases). CDR1 is SGDLS, CDR2 YYNGEE, per germline. The ends were cut back, 1 base at V and 4 bases at J, with 17 bases in the middle. The CDR3 covers 17 residues. CDR3 sequence reads: CASSVTPAGESTGELFF. As DNA, the CDR3 is TGTGCCAGCAGCGTAACTCCGGCAGGGGAGTCCACCGGGGAGCTGTTTTTT.

This clonotype was detected ten times or more. V and J are TRBV5-4 and TRBJ2-1, with 11 bases lining up with TRBD2. After removal of 4 bases from V and 3 bases from J, the junction contained 6 bases not matched to a gene. CDR1 and CDR2 from the germline V gene are SGHNT and YYREEE (reference sequence). The CDR3 is 16 residues long. The CDR3 DNA reads as TGTGCCAGCAGCCCCACTAGCGGGGGCCACTACAATGAGCAGTTCTTC. Residues: CASSPTSGGHYNEQFF.

In its sample, this clonotype ranks as medium-sized. This chain links TRBV9 with TRBJ2-5, with D perhaps TRBD2 (6 bases). CDR1 and CDR2 (germline): SGDLS, YYNGEE. This CDR3 is 14 amino acids long. V shed 3 bases and J shed 1 base, with 10 bases lying between them. CDR3 in DNA: TGTGCCAGCAGCGATTCGGGGGTCCAAGAGACCCAGTACTTC. Protein: CASSDSGVQETQYF.

The chain employs TRBV15 and TRBJ1-2; TRBD1 might be the D (5 bases). This CDR3 comprises 13 residues. CDR1 and CDR2 from the germline V gene are LNHNV and YYDKDF (reference sequence). Deletions cut 4 bases from V and 4 bases from J, with 10 bases between. Here the CDR3 reads CATSIGGTYGYTF. The DNA of the CDR3 is TGTGCCACCAGCATAGGAGGGACCTATGGCTACACCTTC.

At least ten counts were recorded for this clonotype. This chain joins TRBV29-1 and TRBJ2-7, with D perhaps matching TRBD2 (6 bases). This CDR3 comprises 12 residues. The germline CDR1 and CDR2 sequences are SQVTM and ANQGSEA. The V gene lost 3 bases and the J gene lost 0 bases, with 6 bases spanning the gap. CDR3 in amino acids: CSVDGSSYEQYF. The DNA of the CDR3 is TGCAGCGTTGACGGGAGCTCCTACGAGCAGTACTTC.

This clonotype has a count of ten or more. V usage is TRBV24-1 and J usage is TRBJ2-3, with D perhaps TRBD2 (5 bases). V dropped 5 bases and J dropped 0 bases, with 11 bases sitting between them. From germline, CDR1 is KGHDR and CDR2 SFDVKD. This CDR3 has 15 amino acids. DNA of the CDR3: TGTGCCACCAGTGCGTCGACTACCAGCACAGATACGCAGTATTTT. Protein: CATSASTTSTDTQYF.

V is TRBV7-9 and J is TRBJ2-2; D gene uncertain. This CDR3 contains 11 residues. V was shortened by 10 bases and J by 1 base, with 4 bases between the two germline ends. The V gene's germline CDR1 is SEHNR and CDR2 FQNEAQ (reference sequence). Here the CDR3 DNA reads TGTGCCAATGGGAACACCGGGGAGCTGTTTTTT. This gives the protein CANGNTGELFF. The variable domain in full, with the rest retrieved from reference TRBV7-9 and TRBJ2-2, is DTGVSQNPRHKITKRGQNVTFRCDPISEHNRLYWYRQTLGQGPEFLTYFQNEAQLEKSRLLSDRFSAERPKGSFSTLEIQRTEQGDSAMYLCANGNTGELFFGEGSRLTVL.

The sample holds many counts of this clonotype. J is TRBJ2-5 and V is TRBV6-2 or TRBV6-3; D is undetermined. CDR1 and CDR2 (germline): MNHEY, SVGEGT. There are 13 residues in the CDR3. The germline V and J ends were trimmed by 4 bases and 4 bases, with 10 bases remaining between them. The CDR3 spells CASSSPFGETQYF. The CDR3 nucleotides read TGTGCCAGCAGTTCGCCCTTCGGAGAGACCCAGTACTTC.